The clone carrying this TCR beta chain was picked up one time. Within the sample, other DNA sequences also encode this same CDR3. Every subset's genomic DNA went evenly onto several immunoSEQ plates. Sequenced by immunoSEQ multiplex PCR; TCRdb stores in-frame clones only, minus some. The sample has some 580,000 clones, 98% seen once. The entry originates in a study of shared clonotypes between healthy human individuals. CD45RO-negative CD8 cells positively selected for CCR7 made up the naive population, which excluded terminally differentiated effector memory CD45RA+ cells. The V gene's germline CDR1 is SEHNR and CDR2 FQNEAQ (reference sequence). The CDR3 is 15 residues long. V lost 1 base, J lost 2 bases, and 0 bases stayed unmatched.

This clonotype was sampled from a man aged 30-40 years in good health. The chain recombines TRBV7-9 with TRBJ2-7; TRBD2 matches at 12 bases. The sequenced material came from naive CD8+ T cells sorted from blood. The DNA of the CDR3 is TGTGCCAGCAGCTTAGGACTAGCGGGAGCCTACGAGCAGTACTTC. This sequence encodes CASSLGLAGAYEQYF.